The rows below give T cell receptor beta chains drawn from one sample of a study of PD-L1 blockade in urothelial cancer. The data were produced by immunoSEQ multiplex PCR, yet TCRdb's version contains in-frame clones alone and is incomplete. The table lists 98,000 or so clones, 90% of them singletons, with under 2% in the top ten. The sample here was PBMCs, taken around atezolizumab (anti-PD-L1) treatment. These receptors came from a man aged 60-69 years with urothelial cancer. The CDR3 runs from the conserved cysteine through the conserved F or W. The order of the fields is clone size, V gene, J gene, D gene, CDR3 protein, CDR3 DNA. D genes are given only for firm matches. Rows give clone size only sometimes, using once, few, many, or a class for an expanded clone.

>few|TRBV5-1|TRBJ2-7|TRBD1
CASYRDSSYEQYF
TGCGCCAGCTACCGGGACAGCTCCTACGAGCAGTACTTC
>-|TRBV18|TRBJ1-1|TRBD1
CASSPPRTGGVTEAFF
TGTGCCAGCTCACCACCGAGAACAGGGGGCGTCACTGAAGCTTTCTTT
>-|TRBV4-3|TRBJ2-1|TRBD2
CASSQLAGPYNEQFF
TGCGCCAGCAGCCAATTAGCGGGGCCCTACAATGAGCAGTTCTTC
>-|TRBV27|TRBJ2-5|-
CASSLRPQETQYF
TGTGCCAGCAGTCTACGCCCACAAGAGACCCAGTACTTC
>once|TRBV9|TRBJ2-2|TRBD2
CASSVEASGVYGELFF
TGTGCCAGCAGCGTAGAAGCTAGCGGGGTGTACGGGGAGCTGTTTTTT
>-|TRBV13|TRBJ2-3|-
CASSLSRGTQYF
TGTGCCAGCAGCTTAAGTCGAGGAACGCAGTATTTT
>-|TRBV6-5|TRBJ2-2|-
CASSYPNTGELFF
TGTGCCAGCAGTTACCCTAACACCGGGGAGCTGTTTTTT
>-|TRBV10-3|TRBJ2-1|-
CATSGDGSNEQFF
TGTGCCACCTCTGGGGACGGGAGTAATGAGCAGTTCTTC
>once|TRBV10-3|TRBJ1-2|TRBD1
CAISAYRGSYYGYTF
TGTGCCATCAGTGCCTACAGGGGGAGTTACTATGGCTACACCTTC
>-|TRBV19|TRBJ1-2|-
CASSIGVTNYGYTF
TGTGCCAGTAGTATAGGAGTGACTAACTATGGCTACACCTTC
>-|TRBV5-1|TRBJ2-1|TRBD2
CASSLWTSGNEQFF
TGCGCCAGCAGCTTATGGACTAGCGGTAATGAGCAGTTCTTC
>-|TRBV5-1|TRBJ2-5|TRBD1
CASSKRTGAGETQYF
TGCGCCAGCAGCAAACGGACAGGAGCCGGGGAGACCCAGTACTTC
>-|TRBV19|TRBJ1-5|-
CASSITRAYSNQPQHF
TGTGCCAGTAGTATTACGAGGGCATATAGCAATCAGCCCCAGCATTTT
>-|TRBV10-3|TRBJ2-1|TRBD1
CAIRAGGAQAAVEQFF
TGTGCCATCAGAGCAGGGGGCGCCCAGGCAGCTGTTGAGCAGTTCTTC
>-|TRBV10-1|TRBJ1-3|-
CAKKGRDPFFSGNTIYF
TGCGCCAAAAAAGGGAGGGACCCTTTCTTCTCTGGAAACACCATATATTTT
>-|TRBV7-9|TRBJ1-2|-
CASSLAQGHGYGYTF
TGTGCCAGCAGCTTAGCTCAGGGGCATGGCTATGGCTACACCTTC
>-|TRBV5-8|TRBJ2-2|TRBD2
CASSKGLAGNTGELFF
TGTGCCAGCAGCAAGGGACTAGCTGGGAACACCGGGGAGCTGTTTTTT
>-|TRBV5-1|TRBJ1-2|TRBD1
CASSAGTGAYGYTF
TGCGCCAGCAGCGCCGGGACAGGGGCCTATGGCTACACCTTC
>-|TRBV7-6|TRBJ1-6|TRBD1
CASSSVVGTGDFSYNSPLHF
TGTGCCAGCAGCTCTGTGGTAGGGACAGGGGATTTCTCCTATAATTCACCCCTCCACTTT
>once|TRBV5-1|TRBJ2-1|-
CASSLRVGRGYNEQFF
TGCGCCAGCAGCTTACGGGTCGGGAGAGGTTACAATGAGCAGTTCTTC
>-|TRBV4-1|TRBJ2-7|TRBD2
CASSQDEVRGESYEQYF
TGCGCCAGCAGCCAAGATGAGGTTCGGGGGGAATCCTACGAGCAGTACTTC
>-|TRBV29-1|TRBJ1-1|TRBD1
CSVGDRGLNTEAFF
TGCAGCGTTGGGGACAGGGGGTTGAACACTGAAGCTTTCTTT
>-|TRBV6-1|TRBJ2-7|TRBD1
CASSVERQGYEQYF
TGTGCCAGCAGTGTCGAAAGACAGGGCTACGAGCAGTACTTC
>-|TRBV18|TRBJ2-7|-
CASSTDKYEQYF
TGTGCCAGCTCAACCGACAAATACGAGCAGTACTTC
>-|TRBV5-1|TRBJ2-1|-
CASSFASDYNEQFF
TGCGCCAGCAGCTTCGCTAGCGACTACAATGAGCAGTTCTTC
>-|TRBV7-2|TRBJ2-3|-
CASSSGYSTDTQYF
TGTGCCAGCAGCTCGGGATACTCCACAGATACGCAGTATTTT
>-|TRBV7-2|TRBJ2-7|TRBD2
CASSSGLAGSYEQYF
TGTGCCAGCAGTTCTGGACTAGCGGGATCCTACGAGCAGTACTTC
>-|TRBV6-1|TRBJ2-2|-
CASSETGIGGGELFF
TGTGCCAGCAGTGAGACAGGGATCGGGGGCGGGGAGCTGTTTTTT
>-|TRBV7-9|TRBJ2-3|-
CASSPGLGGTDTQYF
TGTGCCAGCAGCCCCGGATTAGGGGGCACAGATACGCAGTATTTT
>-|TRBV6-1|TRBJ2-3|-
CASSEIGAGHPDTQYF
TGTGCCAGCAGTGAAATTGGAGCGGGACATCCGGATACGCAGTATTTT
>-|TRBV29-1|TRBJ1-1|TRBD1
CSVDLQGANTEAFF
TGCAGCGTTGACCTACAGGGGGCCAACACTGAAGCTTTCTTT
>once|TRBV27|TRBJ2-7|TRBD2
CASSKGLAGGLAYEQYF
TGTGCCAGCAGTAAGGGACTAGCGGGAGGCCTAGCCTACGAGCAGTACTTC
>-|TRBV29-1|TRBJ2-1|-
CSGGGGYNEQFF
TGCAGCGGAGGGGGGGGGTACAATGAGCAGTTCTTC
>-|TRBV5-8|TRBJ1-5|-
CASSPGTLNNQPQHF
TGTGCCAGCAGCCCCGGGACACTGAACAATCAGCCCCAGCATTTT
>once|TRBV7-3|TRBJ2-2|TRBD2
CASPFPGGSGSGTRTGELFF
TGTGCCAGCCCCTTTCCGGGAGGGTCGGGGAGCGGGACACGCACCGGGGAGCTGTTTTTT
>-|TRBV10-3|TRBJ1-1|TRBD1
CAIGPKQGGMMNTEAFF
TGTGCCATCGGACCTAAACAGGGGGGGATGATGAACACTGAAGCTTTCTTT
>-|TRBV9|TRBJ2-5|TRBD2
CASSGQGGQETQYF
TGTGCCAGCAGCGGCCAGGGAGGGCAAGAGACCCAGTACTTC
>few|TRBV29-1|TRBJ2-1|-
CSASQGSYNEQFF
TGCAGCGCTAGCCAAGGTTCCTACAATGAGCAGTTCTTC
>-|TRBV27|TRBJ2-7|-
CARQRASYEQYF
TGTGCCAGACAGCGGGCATCCTACGAGCAGTACTTC
>once|TRBV27|TRBJ2-4|TRBD1
CATNWGQPKNIQYF
TGTGCCACCAACTGGGGACAGCCCAAAAACATTCAGTACTTC
>-|TRBV19|TRBJ2-2|TRBD1
CASTKDRIGTGELFF
TGTGCCAGTACCAAGGACAGGATTGGGACCGGGGAGCTGTTTTTT
>-|TRBV27|TRBJ1-5|-
CASSLSRGGGQPQHF
TGTGCCAGCAGTTTAAGCAGGGGTGGGGGTCAGCCCCAGCATTTT
>once|TRBV5-6|TRBJ2-3|TRBD2
CASSSGLASTDTQYF
TGTGCCAGCAGCTCCGGACTAGCGAGCACAGATACGCAGTATTTT
>-|TRBV5-6|TRBJ1-1|-
CASRKDRTEAFF
TGTGCCAGCAGAAAGGACAGAACCGAAGCTTTCTTT
>-|TRBV15|TRBJ1-4|TRBD1
CATSRLGQGGEKLFF
TGTGCCACCAGCAGATTGGGACAGGGAGGTGAAAAACTGTTTTTT
>-|TRBV28|TRBJ2-1|-
CASSPWGGSGSYNEQFF
TGTGCCAGCAGTCCCTGGGGTGGTAGCGGCTCCTACAATGAGCAGTTCTTC
>-|TRBV28|TRBJ2-5|-
CASTTGAQGRGKETQYF
TGTGCCAGCACCACCGGAGCACAGGGAAGAGGTAAAGAGACCCAGTACTTC
>few|TRBV5-1|TRBJ1-6|TRBD1
CASGSYGTGEGSPLHF
TGCGCCAGCGGCTCCTACGGGACAGGCGAAGGGTCACCCCTCCACTTT
>-|TRBV4-2|TRBJ2-3|TRBD2
CASSQVSAGDTTDTQYF
TGTGCCAGCAGCCAAGTCTCAGCGGGGGACACCACAGATACGCAGTATTTT
>-|TRBV11-1|TRBJ2-7|TRBD1
CASTRTGPREQYF
TGTGCCAGCACCCGGACAGGGCCCCGCGAGCAGTACTTC
>-|TRBV4-2|TRBJ2-3|-
CASSQDGLRTDTQYF
TGTGCCAGCAGCCAAGACGGTCTAAGAACAGATACGCAGTATTTT
>-|TRBV19|TRBJ2-2|-
CASDRGAGTGELFF
TGTGCCAGCGACCGGGGGGCAGGTACCGGGGAGCTGTTTTTT
>-|TRBV4-3|TRBJ2-7|TRBD2
CASSQDGRTGEQYF
TGCGCCAGCAGCCAGGACGGGAGGACGGGCGAGCAGTACTTC